Sequencing of this T cell receptor (beta chain) was carried out in a study of T cell responses to AZD1222 COVID-19 vaccine. Study-level results: Nearly half of spike-specific TCRs reportedly target variant regions that are unmutated in the B.1.351 and B.1.1.7 variants. Elevations in Spike-specific TCR breadth and depth followed administration of two AZD1222 doses.

With respect to this clone: What it recognizes is unknown.

The CDR3 consists of 15 residues. V was trimmed by 0 bases and J by 7 bases, leaving 13 bases between them. Per germline, CDR1 SGHRS and CDR2 YFSETQ. Assay: immunoSEQ multiplex PCR; the TCRdb copy retains only in-frame clones and omits some. The table has more than 100,000 clones, roughly 93% seen once. This TCR was sampled from an adult in good health. The sequencing used peripheral blood, collected on day 0 of AZD1222 vaccination. The rearrangement joins TRBV5-1 to TRBJ1-4, with D unclear. The chain's CDR3 is CASSLGTSGGEKLFF. The CDR3 DNA reads as TGCGCCAGCAGCTTGGGTACGTCCGGCGGTGAAAAACTGTTTTTT. Supplemented by reference TRBV5-1 and TRBJ1-4, the full variable domain reads KAGVTQTPRYLIKTRGQQVTLSCSPISGHRSVSWYQQTPGQGLQFLFEYFSETQRNKGNFPGRFSGRQFSNSRSEMNVSTLELGDSALYLCASSLGTSGGEKLFFGSGTQLSVL.